The rows below give T cell receptor beta chains drawn from one sample of a study of blood T cell repertoires in COVID-19. TCRdb keeps only in-frame clones here, not all; method: immunoSEQ multiplex PCR. The sample has roughly 150,000 clones; about four fifths are singletons. Material for sequencing was PBMCs or T cells enriched from blood (not recorded which). These receptors all stem from a man aged 60 to 75 who had recovered from COVID-19. Both conserved end residues are part of each CDR3. The order of the fields is D gene, V gene, clone size, J gene, CDR3 protein, CDR3 DNA. D genes are given only for firm matches. Clone size is shown for a subset of rows, as once, few, many or a class of expanded clone.

d_call: NA
v_call: TRBV5-1
clone_size: NA
j_call: TRBJ2-2
cdr3_aa: CASSLARGSGTGELFF
cdr3_nt: TGCGCCAGCAGCTTGGCCAGGGGTTCGGGGACCGGGGAGCTGTTTTTT

d_call: TRBD1
v_call: TRBV7-3
clone_size: NA
j_call: TRBJ2-2
cdr3_aa: CASSLSGTANTGELFF
cdr3_nt: TGTGCCAGCAGCTTATCAGGGACAGCGAACACCGGGGAGCTGTTTTTT

d_call: TRBD1
v_call: TRBV4-2
clone_size: NA
j_call: TRBJ2-3
cdr3_aa: CASSQVAGGRDTQYF
cdr3_nt: TGTGCCAGCAGCCAAGTGGCAGGGGGACGAGATACGCAGTATTTT

d_call: TRBD1
v_call: TRBV5-1
clone_size: NA
j_call: TRBJ2-1
cdr3_aa: CASSLGQGGNEQFF
cdr3_nt: TGCGCCAGCAGCTTGGGACAGGGGGGCAATGAGCAGTTCTTC

d_call: TRBD1
v_call: TRBV9
clone_size: NA
j_call: TRBJ1-1
cdr3_aa: CASSVGQGTEAFF
cdr3_nt: TGTGCCAGCAGCGTAGGACAGGGGACTGAAGCTTTCTTT

d_call: NA
v_call: TRBV30
clone_size: once
j_call: TRBJ2-2
cdr3_aa: CAWSQGLGGELFF
cdr3_nt: TGTGCCTGGAGCCAGGGGCTCGGCGGGGAGCTGTTTTTT

d_call: NA
v_call: TRBV9
clone_size: NA
j_call: TRBJ2-3
cdr3_aa: CASSVAGGAQGRDTQYF
cdr3_nt: TGTGCCAGCAGCGTAGCTGGGGGGGCCCAGGGAAGGGATACGCAGTATTTT

d_call: TRBD2
v_call: TRBV15
clone_size: NA
j_call: TRBJ2-7
cdr3_aa: CATSRGLAVESSYEQYF
cdr3_nt: TGTGCCACCAGCAGGGGACTAGCGGTAGAGAGCTCCTACGAGCAGTACTTC

d_call: TRBD1
v_call: TRBV12-3/TRBV12-4
clone_size: NA
j_call: TRBJ1-4
cdr3_aa: CACSRDRVEKLFF
cdr3_nt: TGTGCCTGTTCCCGGGACAGGGTCGAAAAACTGTTTTTT

d_call: NA
v_call: TRBV29-1
clone_size: NA
j_call: TRBJ1-1
cdr3_aa: CSALVGQNTEAFF
cdr3_nt: TGCAGCGCCCTAGTCGGCCAGAACACTGAAGCTTTCTTT

d_call: NA
v_call: TRBV5-6
clone_size: NA
j_call: TRBJ1-1
cdr3_aa: CASSLSPSGMNTEAFF
cdr3_nt: TGTGCCAGCAGCTTAAGCCCCAGCGGGATGAACACTGAAGCTTTCTTT

d_call: TRBD1
v_call: TRBV9
clone_size: NA
j_call: TRBJ1-6
cdr3_aa: CASSGQDNSPLHF
cdr3_nt: TGTGCCAGCAGTGGACAGGATAATTCACCCCTCCACTTT

d_call: TRBD1
v_call: TRBV12-3/TRBV12-4
clone_size: few
j_call: TRBJ1-4
cdr3_aa: CASSGGTVEKLFF
cdr3_nt: TGTGCCAGCAGTGGTGGGACAGTTGAAAAACTGTTTTTT

d_call: NA
v_call: TRBV12-3/TRBV12-4
clone_size: few
j_call: TRBJ1-5
cdr3_aa: CASSFSVSQPQHF
cdr3_nt: TGTGCCAGCAGTTTCTCTGTGAGTCAGCCCCAGCATTTT

d_call: NA
v_call: TRBV10-3
clone_size: NA
j_call: TRBJ1-1
cdr3_aa: CAISGQNTEAFF
cdr3_nt: TGTGCCATCAGTGGACAGAACACTGAAGCTTTCTTT

d_call: TRBD1
v_call: TRBV5-4
clone_size: few
j_call: TRBJ2-2
cdr3_aa: CASSGGQGALAGELFF
cdr3_nt: TGTGCCAGCAGCGGGGGACAGGGGGCCCTGGCCGGGGAGCTGTTTTTT

d_call: TRBD1
v_call: TRBV29-1
clone_size: NA
j_call: TRBJ2-5
cdr3_aa: CSVEAPRGRGLETQYF
cdr3_nt: TGCAGCGTTGAAGCCCCACGGGGCAGGGGGCTAGAGACCCAGTACTTC

d_call: NA
v_call: TRBV28
clone_size: NA
j_call: TRBJ1-6
cdr3_aa: CAGRKNSYNSPLHF
cdr3_nt: TGTGCCGGGAGAAAGAACTCCTATAATTCACCCCTCCACTTT

d_call: NA
v_call: TRBV18
clone_size: many
j_call: TRBJ2-4
cdr3_aa: CASSPPRVGAKNIQYF
cdr3_nt: TGTGCCAGCTCACCACCGAGGGTCGGAGCCAAAAACATTCAGTACTTC

d_call: NA
v_call: TRBV30
clone_size: NA
j_call: TRBJ1-2
cdr3_aa: CAWSVLSPGFYTF
cdr3_nt: TGTGCCTGGAGTGTACTTTCCCCGGGGTTCTACACCTTC

d_call: NA
v_call: TRBV2
clone_size: NA
j_call: TRBJ1-5
cdr3_aa: CASKVGVEGQPQHF
cdr3_nt: TGTGCCAGCAAGGTCGGGGTTGAGGGTCAGCCCCAGCATTTT

d_call: NA
v_call: TRBV7-3
clone_size: NA
j_call: TRBJ1-6
cdr3_aa: CASSLGLTNSPLHF
cdr3_nt: TGTGCCAGCAGCTTAGGACTGACTAATTCACCCCTCCACTTT

d_call: NA
v_call: TRBV6-5
clone_size: NA
j_call: TRBJ1-6
cdr3_aa: CASSYSSQGGSPLHF
cdr3_nt: TGTGCCAGCAGTTACTCGAGCCAGGGTGGTTCACCCCTCCACTTT

d_call: NA
v_call: TRBV28
clone_size: NA
j_call: TRBJ2-1
cdr3_aa: CASSPKPTSTGRRYNEQFF
cdr3_nt: TGTGCCAGCAGTCCTAAGCCCACTTCGACAGGCCGTAGATACAATGAGCAGTTCTTC

d_call: NA
v_call: TRBV19
clone_size: NA
j_call: TRBJ2-3
cdr3_aa: CASRLGGSTISTDTQYF
cdr3_nt: TGTGCCAGTAGATTGGGGGGATCGACGATAAGCACAGATACGCAGTATTTT

d_call: TRBD2
v_call: TRBV7-3
clone_size: NA
j_call: TRBJ2-1
cdr3_aa: CASSRTSGGAHEQFF
cdr3_nt: TGTGCCAGCAGCCGAACTAGCGGGGGGGCCCATGAGCAGTTCTTC

d_call: TRBD2
v_call: TRBV27
clone_size: NA
j_call: TRBJ2-7
cdr3_aa: CASSLSGGGQVYEQYF
cdr3_nt: TGTGCCAGCAGTTTAAGCGGGGGGGGACAGGTCTACGAGCAGTACTTC

d_call: NA
v_call: TRBV7-5
clone_size: NA
j_call: TRBJ1-5
cdr3_aa: CVRSLWTDHQPQHF
cdr3_nt: TGTGTCAGAAGCTTATGGACAGACCATCAGCCCCAGCATTTT

d_call: TRBD1
v_call: TRBV5-1
clone_size: NA
j_call: TRBJ2-3
cdr3_aa: CASKMGQGPDTQYF
cdr3_nt: TGCGCCAGTAAAATGGGACAGGGGCCAGATACGCAGTATTTT

d_call: NA
v_call: TRBV25-1
clone_size: NA
j_call: TRBJ2-5
cdr3_aa: CASRRGGETQYF
cdr3_nt: TGTGCCAGCAGGAGGGGGGGGGAGACCCAGTACTTC

d_call: NA
v_call: TRBV5-1
clone_size: NA
j_call: TRBJ2-7
cdr3_aa: CASSLGLGWTTSYEQYF
cdr3_nt: TGCGCCAGCAGCTTGGGCCTGGGCTGGACTACCTCCTACGAGCAGTACTTC

d_call: NA
v_call: TRBV3-1/TRBV3-2
clone_size: NA
j_call: TRBJ1-5
cdr3_aa: CASSQGGRNQPQHF
cdr3_nt: TGTGCCAGCAGCCAAGGAGGTCGCAATCAGCCCCAGCATTTT

d_call: TRBD1
v_call: TRBV2
clone_size: NA
j_call: TRBJ2-7
cdr3_aa: CASSDRGSRYEQYF
cdr3_nt: TGTGCCAGCAGTGACAGGGGGAGCAGATACGAGCAGTACTTC

d_call: TRBD2
v_call: TRBV28
clone_size: once
j_call: TRBJ2-1
cdr3_aa: CASIEAGGYEQFF
cdr3_nt: TGTGCCAGCATTGAGGCGGGGGGCTATGAGCAGTTCTTC

d_call: TRBD1
v_call: TRBV6-5
clone_size: NA
j_call: TRBJ2-7
cdr3_aa: CASSYSGTGPYEQYF
cdr3_nt: TGTGCCAGCAGCTACTCCGGGACAGGGCCCTACGAGCAGTACTTC

d_call: TRBD1
v_call: TRBV9
clone_size: NA
j_call: TRBJ2-2
cdr3_aa: CASSVGQGFLGGELFF
cdr3_nt: TGTGCCAGCAGCGTGGGACAGGGGTTCTTGGGCGGGGAGCTGTTTTTT

d_call: NA
v_call: TRBV3-1/TRBV3-2
clone_size: NA
j_call: TRBJ1-1
cdr3_aa: CASSQVSGGGTEAFF
cdr3_nt: TGTGCCAGCAGCCAAGTATCGGGGGGCGGCACTGAAGCTTTCTTT

d_call: TRBD1
v_call: TRBV6-2/TRBV6-3
clone_size: NA
j_call: TRBJ1-1
cdr3_aa: CASSSGQRNTEAFF
cdr3_nt: TGTGCCAGCAGTTCGGGACAGAGGAACACTGAAGCTTTCTTT

d_call: NA
v_call: TRBV14
clone_size: NA
j_call: TRBJ1-2
cdr3_aa: CASSRARRDYTF
cdr3_nt: TGTGCCAGCAGCCGGGCCCGTCGGGACTACACCTTC

d_call: TRBD2
v_call: TRBV28
clone_size: NA
j_call: TRBJ2-7
cdr3_aa: CASSFASGGTYEQYF
cdr3_nt: TGTGCCAGCAGTTTTGCTAGCGGGGGAACCTACGAGCAGTACTTC

d_call: TRBD2
v_call: TRBV9
clone_size: NA
j_call: TRBJ2-2
cdr3_aa: CASSGTSGITGELFF
cdr3_nt: TGTGCCAGCAGCGGGACTAGCGGGATAACCGGGGAGCTGTTTTTT

d_call: NA
v_call: TRBV18
clone_size: NA
j_call: TRBJ1-2
cdr3_aa: CASSLRQSDGYTF
cdr3_nt: TGTGCCAGCTCTCTCAGACAGTCAGATGGCTACACCTTC

d_call: NA
v_call: TRBV11-2
clone_size: NA
j_call: TRBJ2-6
cdr3_aa: CASSFGQTNVLTF
cdr3_nt: TGTGCCAGCAGCTTTGGACAGACCAACGTCCTGACTTTC

d_call: NA
v_call: TRBV7-2
clone_size: NA
j_call: TRBJ1-1
cdr3_aa: CASSLAPGSGTEAFF
cdr3_nt: TGTGCCAGCAGCTTAGCGCCCGGGTCGGGGACTGAAGCTTTCTTT